This TCR beta chain was found in a study of OX40 agonist ivuxolimab in advanced cancers. Background on the whole study: Ivuxolimab was an agonistic, fully human IgG2 monoclonal antibody directed against OX40 (CD134), a costimulatory receptor. Intravenous ivuxolimab was administered to patients every 2 weeks at six dose levels: 0.01, 0.1, 0.3, 1.5, 3 and 10 mg/kg. Of the approximately 50 dose-escalation patients, hepatocellular carcinoma was present in 19, melanoma in roughly 15, renal cell carcinoma in 9 and head and neck cancer in 9. A male proportion of 70% to 90% and a mean age of 60 years, ranging from 23 to 79, were recorded for the dose-escalation cohort. Patients were allowed to have had prior anti-PD-1, anti-PD-L1 or anti-CTLA-4 therapy, and 30% to 40% of the dose-escalation patients had previously received checkpoint inhibitors. Partial responses occurred in three dose-escalation patients: two with cutaneous melanoma and one with hepatocellular carcinoma. The purpose of peripheral TCRbeta sequencing was to test whether ivuxolimab changed TCR sequence diversity and led to clonal T-cell expansion. The paper covers the monotherapy dose-escalation part of the phase I ivuxolimab trial, which included N ≈ 54 patients. Broad study findings and their caveats: In partial responders in the 0.1-3.0 mg/kg groups, normalized peripheral clonal expansion was found to be among the lowest, especially among CD8+ T cells. After ivuxolimab, more expanded clones were found on average in CD8+ T cells than in CD4+ T cells. Low levels of normalized T-cell clonal expansion were also shown by some nonresponding patients. The antigen specificity of the peripheral T cells that underwent clonal expansion was not determined. At doses from 0.1 to 3.0 mg/kg, clonal expansion was seen in both CD4+ and CD8+ blood T cells between baseline and week 6.

Patients with a history of autoimmune disease or receiving systemic immunosuppression were excluded from the trial. Peripheral blood for TCR sequencing was collected from all dose cohorts at baseline, on cycle 4 day 1, and on cycle 7 day 1. Samples came from an open-label, multicenter, first-in-human phase I dose-escalation trial of ivuxolimab. Adults with locally advanced or metastatic melanoma, renal cell carcinoma, hepatocellular carcinoma or head and neck squamous cell carcinoma were enrolled in the trial. Before TCR sequencing, CD4+ and CD8+ T cells were separately sorted from peripheral blood. For sequencing of the TCRbeta CDR3 region, genomic DNA was extracted from the sorted cells. The immunoSEQ Assay was used for sequencing of TCRbeta CDR3 regions. TCRdb holds this immuneACCESS table with in-frame rearrangements only. Some clones are missing; in checked studies, unresolved V genes explain under half, and the rest has no known cause. This sample lists about 51,000 clones; 84% were detected once. The ten largest clones capture approximately 22% of the sample.

Concerning this clone: This clone's antigen is unknown. There are no base qualities to consult, and no much larger clone falls within one base.

V lost 2 bases and J lost 7 bases, and the count of bases not matched to a germline gene is 9. The germline V gene sets CDR1 to MNHEY and CDR2 to SVGAGI. Spanning cysteine to phenylalanine, the CDR3 consists of 15 amino acids. Only the CDR3 DNA stays, 45 bases, in frame from base 1. The V gene is TRBV6-5 and the J gene is TRBJ1-2, with 8 junctional bases fitting TRBD1. The sequenced sample was CD4+ or CD8+ T cells sorted from blood, obtained in a trial of the OX40 agonist ivuxolimab. The clonotype originates from an adult with an advanced solid tumor such as melanoma, head and neck, liver or kidney cancer. The CDR3 protein: CASSYTAGGSAGYTF. The nucleotides are TGTGCCAGCAGTTACACGGCAGGGGGCTCGGCTGGCTACACCTTC.